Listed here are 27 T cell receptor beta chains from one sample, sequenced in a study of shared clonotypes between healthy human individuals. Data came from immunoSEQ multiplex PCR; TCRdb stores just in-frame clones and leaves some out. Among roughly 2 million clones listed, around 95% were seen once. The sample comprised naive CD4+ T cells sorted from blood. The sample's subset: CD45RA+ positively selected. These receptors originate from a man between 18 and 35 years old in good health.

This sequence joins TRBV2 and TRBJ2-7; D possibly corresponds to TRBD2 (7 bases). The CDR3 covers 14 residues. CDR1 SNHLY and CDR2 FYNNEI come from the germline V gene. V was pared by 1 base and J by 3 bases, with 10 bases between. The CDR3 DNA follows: TGTGCCAGCAGTGAAGGCGGGGGCTTCTACGAGCAGTACTTC. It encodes CASSEGGGFYEQYF.

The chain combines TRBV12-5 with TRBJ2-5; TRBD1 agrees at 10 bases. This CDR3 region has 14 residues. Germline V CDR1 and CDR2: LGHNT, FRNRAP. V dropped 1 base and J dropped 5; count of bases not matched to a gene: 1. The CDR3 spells CASGLGDRGETQYF. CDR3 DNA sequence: TGTGCTAGTGGTTTGGGGGACAGGGGTGAGACCCAGTACTTC.

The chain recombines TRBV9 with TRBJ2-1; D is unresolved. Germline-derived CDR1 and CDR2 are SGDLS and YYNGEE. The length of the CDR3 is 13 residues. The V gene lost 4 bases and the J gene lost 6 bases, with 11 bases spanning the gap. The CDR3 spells CASSIGPINEQFF. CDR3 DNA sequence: TGTGCCAGCAGCATAGGGCCGATCAATGAGCAGTTCTTC.

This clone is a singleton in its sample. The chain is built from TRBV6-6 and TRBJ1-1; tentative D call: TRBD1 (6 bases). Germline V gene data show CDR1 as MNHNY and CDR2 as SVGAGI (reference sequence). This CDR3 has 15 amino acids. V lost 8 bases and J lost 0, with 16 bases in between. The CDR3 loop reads CASGGDIYMNTEAFF. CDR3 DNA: TGTGCCAGCGGGGGGGACATTTACATGAACACTGAAGCTTTCTTT.

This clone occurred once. The CDR3 spells CASRLAGVYEQYF. In nucleotides, the CDR3 is TGTGCCAGCAGATTAGCGGGGGTGTACGAGCAGTACTTC. The chain recombines TRBV6-6 with TRBJ2-7; 9 bases line up with TRBD2. The germline V gene has CDR1 MNHNY and CDR2 SVGAGI (reference sequence). The CDR3 runs to 13 residues. The junction had 4 bases not matched to a gene; V was cut back by 6 bases and J by 4 bases.

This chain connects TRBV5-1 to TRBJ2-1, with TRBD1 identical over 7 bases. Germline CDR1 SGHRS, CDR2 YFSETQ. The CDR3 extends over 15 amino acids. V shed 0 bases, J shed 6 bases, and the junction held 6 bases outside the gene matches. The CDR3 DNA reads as TGCGCCAGCAGCTTGGCCGGGACAGACCTCAATGAGCAGTTCTTC. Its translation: CASSLAGTDLNEQFF.

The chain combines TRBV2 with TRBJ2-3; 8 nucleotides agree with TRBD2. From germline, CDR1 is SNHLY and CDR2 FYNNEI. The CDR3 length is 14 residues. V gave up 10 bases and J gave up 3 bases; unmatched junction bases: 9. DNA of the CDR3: TGTGCCACCGGACAACGCGGGGGGACAGATACGCAGTATTTT. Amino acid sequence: CATGQRGGTDTQYF. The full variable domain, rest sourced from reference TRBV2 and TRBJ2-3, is EPEVTQTPSHQVTQMGQEVILRCVPISNHLYFYWYRQILGQKVEFLVSFYNNEISEKSEIFDDQFSVERPDGSNFTLKIRSTKLEDSAMYFCATGQRGGTDTQYFGPGTRLTVL.

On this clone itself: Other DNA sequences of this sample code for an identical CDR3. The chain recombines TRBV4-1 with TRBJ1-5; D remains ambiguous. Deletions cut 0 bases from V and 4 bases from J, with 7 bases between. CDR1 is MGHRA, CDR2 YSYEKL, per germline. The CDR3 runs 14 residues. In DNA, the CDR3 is TGCGCCAGCAGCCAAGATGTGGGTAATCAGCCCCAGCATTTT. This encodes CASSQDVGNQPQHF.

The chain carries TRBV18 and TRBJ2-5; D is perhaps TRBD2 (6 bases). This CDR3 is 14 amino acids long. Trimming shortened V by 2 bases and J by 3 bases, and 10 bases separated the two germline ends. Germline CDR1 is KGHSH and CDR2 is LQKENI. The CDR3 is CASSPGGRKETQYF. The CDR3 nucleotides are TGTGCCAGCTCACCAGGGGGGAGGAAAGAGACCCAGTACTTC. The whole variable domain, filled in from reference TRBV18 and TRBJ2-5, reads NAGVMQNPRHLVRRRGQEARLRCSPMKGHSHVYWYRQLPEEGLKFMVYLQKENIIDESGMPKERFSAEFPKEGPSILRIQQVVRGDSAAYFCASSPGGRKETQYFGPGTRLLVL.

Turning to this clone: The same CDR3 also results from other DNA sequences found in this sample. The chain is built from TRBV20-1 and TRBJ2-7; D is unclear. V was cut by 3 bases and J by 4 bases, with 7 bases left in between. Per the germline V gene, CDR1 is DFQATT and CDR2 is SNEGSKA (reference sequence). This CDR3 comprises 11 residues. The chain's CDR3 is CSARSSYEQYF. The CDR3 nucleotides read TGCAGTGCTAGGAGCAGTTACGAGCAGTACTTC.

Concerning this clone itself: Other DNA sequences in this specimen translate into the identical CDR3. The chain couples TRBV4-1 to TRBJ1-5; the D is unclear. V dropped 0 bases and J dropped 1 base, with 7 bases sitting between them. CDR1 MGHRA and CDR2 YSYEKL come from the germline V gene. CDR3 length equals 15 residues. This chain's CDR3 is CASSQEGNSNQPQHF. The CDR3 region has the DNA TGCGCCAGCAGCCAAGAGGGAAACAGCAATCAGCCCCAGCATTTT.

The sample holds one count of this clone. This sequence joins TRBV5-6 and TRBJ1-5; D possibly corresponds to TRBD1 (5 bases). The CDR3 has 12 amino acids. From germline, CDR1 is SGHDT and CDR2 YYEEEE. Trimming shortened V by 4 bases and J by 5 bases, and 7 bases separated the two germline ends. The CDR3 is CASSVTDQPQHF. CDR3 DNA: TGTGCCAGCAGCGTGACAGATCAGCCCCAGCATTTT.

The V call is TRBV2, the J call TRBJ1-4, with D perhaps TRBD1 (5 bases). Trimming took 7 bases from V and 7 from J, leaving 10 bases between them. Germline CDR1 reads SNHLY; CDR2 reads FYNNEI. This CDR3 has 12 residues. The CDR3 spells CASTGDAEKLFF. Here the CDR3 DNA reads TGTGCCAGCACCGGGGACGCTGAAAAACTGTTTTTT.

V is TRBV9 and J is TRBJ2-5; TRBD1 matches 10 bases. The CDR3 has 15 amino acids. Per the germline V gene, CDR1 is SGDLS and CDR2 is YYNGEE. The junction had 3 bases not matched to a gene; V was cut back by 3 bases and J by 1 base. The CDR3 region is CASSGDRGPQETQYF. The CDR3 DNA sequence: TGTGCCAGCAGCGGCGACAGGGGGCCCCAAGAGACCCAGTACTTC.

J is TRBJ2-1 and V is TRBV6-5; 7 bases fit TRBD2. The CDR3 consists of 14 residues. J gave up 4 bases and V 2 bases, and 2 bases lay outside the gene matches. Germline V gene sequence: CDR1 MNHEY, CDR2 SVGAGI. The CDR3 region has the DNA TGTGCCAGCAGTTACCAGCGGGGTTACAATGAGCAGTTCTTC. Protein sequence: CASSYQRGYNEQFF.

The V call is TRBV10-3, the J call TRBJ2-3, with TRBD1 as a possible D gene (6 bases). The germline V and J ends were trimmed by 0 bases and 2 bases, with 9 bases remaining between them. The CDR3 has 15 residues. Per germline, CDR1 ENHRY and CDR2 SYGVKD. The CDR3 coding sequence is TGTGCCATCAGTGAGTCCAGGACAGACACAGATACGCAGTATTTT. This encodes CAISESRTDTDTQYF.

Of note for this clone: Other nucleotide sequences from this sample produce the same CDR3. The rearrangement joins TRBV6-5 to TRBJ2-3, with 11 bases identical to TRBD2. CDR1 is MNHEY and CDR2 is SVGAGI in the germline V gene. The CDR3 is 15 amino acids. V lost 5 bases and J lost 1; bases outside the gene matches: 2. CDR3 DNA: TGTGCCAGCAGTAGACTAGCGGGGCGCACAGATACGCAGTATTTT. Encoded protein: CASSRLAGRTDTQYF.

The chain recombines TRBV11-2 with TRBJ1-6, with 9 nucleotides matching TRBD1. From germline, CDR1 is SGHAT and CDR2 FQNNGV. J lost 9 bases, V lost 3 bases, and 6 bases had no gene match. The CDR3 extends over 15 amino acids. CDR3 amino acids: CASSFGTGFASPLHF. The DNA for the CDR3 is TGTGCCAGCAGCTTCGGGACAGGGTTCGCTTCACCCCTCCACTTT.

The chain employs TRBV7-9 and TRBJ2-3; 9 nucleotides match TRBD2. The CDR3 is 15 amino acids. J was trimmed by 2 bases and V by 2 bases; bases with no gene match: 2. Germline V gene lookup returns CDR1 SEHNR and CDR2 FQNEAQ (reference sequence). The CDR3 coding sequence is TGTGCCAGCAGCTTAAGCGGGGGGACCACAGATACGCAGTATTTT. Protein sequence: CASSLSGGTTDTQYF.

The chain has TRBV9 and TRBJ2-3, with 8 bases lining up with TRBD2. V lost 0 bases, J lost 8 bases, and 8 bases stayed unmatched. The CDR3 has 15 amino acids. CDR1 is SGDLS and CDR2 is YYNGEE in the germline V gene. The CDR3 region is CASSVDSGGPGTQYF. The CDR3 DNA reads TGTGCCAGCAGCGTAGATTCGGGGGGGCCAGGTACGCAGTATTTT.

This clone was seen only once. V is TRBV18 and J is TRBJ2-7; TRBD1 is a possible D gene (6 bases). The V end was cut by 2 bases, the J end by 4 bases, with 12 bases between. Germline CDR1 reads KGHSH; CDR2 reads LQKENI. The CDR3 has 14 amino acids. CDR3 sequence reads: CASSPGTSRYEQYF. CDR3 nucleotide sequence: TGTGCCAGCTCACCAGGGACATCTAGGTACGAGCAGTACTTC.

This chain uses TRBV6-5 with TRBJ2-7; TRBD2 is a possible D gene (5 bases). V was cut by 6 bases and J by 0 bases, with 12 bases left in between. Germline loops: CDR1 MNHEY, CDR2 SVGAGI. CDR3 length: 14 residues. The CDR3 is CASRKYAGSYEQYF. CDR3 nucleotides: TGTGCCAGCAGGAAATACGCGGGCTCCTACGAGCAGTACTTC.

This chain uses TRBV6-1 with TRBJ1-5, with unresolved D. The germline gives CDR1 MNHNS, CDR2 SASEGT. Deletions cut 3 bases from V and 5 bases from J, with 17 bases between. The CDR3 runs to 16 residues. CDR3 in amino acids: CASSEYPRFKDQPQHF. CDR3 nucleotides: TGTGCCAGCAGTGAGTATCCCAGGTTTAAGGATCAGCCCCAGCATTTT.

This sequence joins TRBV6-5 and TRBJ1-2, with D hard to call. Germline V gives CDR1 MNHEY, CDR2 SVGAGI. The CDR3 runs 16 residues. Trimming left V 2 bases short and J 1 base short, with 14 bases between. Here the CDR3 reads CASSYGGERHNYGYTF. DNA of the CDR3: TGTGCCAGCAGTTACGGTGGAGAAAGGCATAACTATGGCTACACCTTC.

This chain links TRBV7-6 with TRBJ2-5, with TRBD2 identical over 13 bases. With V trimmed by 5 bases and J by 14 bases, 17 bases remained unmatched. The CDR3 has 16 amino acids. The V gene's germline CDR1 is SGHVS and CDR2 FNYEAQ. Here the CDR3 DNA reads TGTGCCAGCAGCCCCGGTCGGACTAGCGGGAGCCCTGCAATATACTTC. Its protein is CASSPGRTSGSPAIYF.

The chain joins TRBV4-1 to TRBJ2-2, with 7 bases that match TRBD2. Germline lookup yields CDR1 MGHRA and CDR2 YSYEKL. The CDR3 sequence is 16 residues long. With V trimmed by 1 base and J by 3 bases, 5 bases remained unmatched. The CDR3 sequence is CASSQVQAGYTGELFF. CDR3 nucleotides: TGCGCCAGCAGCCAAGTTCAAGCGGGGTACACCGGGGAGCTGTTTTTT.

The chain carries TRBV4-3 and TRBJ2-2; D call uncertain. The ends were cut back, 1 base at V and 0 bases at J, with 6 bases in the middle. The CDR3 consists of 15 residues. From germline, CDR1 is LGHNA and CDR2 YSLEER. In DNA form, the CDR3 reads TGCGCCAGCAGCCAAGTTGATGCGAACACCGGGGAGCTGTTTTTT. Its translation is CASSQVDANTGELFF.